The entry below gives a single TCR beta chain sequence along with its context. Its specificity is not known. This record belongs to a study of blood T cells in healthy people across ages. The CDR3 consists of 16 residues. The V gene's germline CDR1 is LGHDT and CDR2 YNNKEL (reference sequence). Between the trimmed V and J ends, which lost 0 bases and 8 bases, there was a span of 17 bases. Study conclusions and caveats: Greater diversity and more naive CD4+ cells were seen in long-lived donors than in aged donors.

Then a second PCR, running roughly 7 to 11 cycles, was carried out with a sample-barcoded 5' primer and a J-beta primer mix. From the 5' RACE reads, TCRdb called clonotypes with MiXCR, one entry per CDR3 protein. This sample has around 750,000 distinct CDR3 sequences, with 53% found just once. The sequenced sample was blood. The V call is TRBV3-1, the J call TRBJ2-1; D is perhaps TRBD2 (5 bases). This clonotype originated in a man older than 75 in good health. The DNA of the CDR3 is TGTGCCAGCAGCCAAGAAGTTAGATTGACTATAGATGAGCAGTTCTTC. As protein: CASSQEVRLTIDEQFF.